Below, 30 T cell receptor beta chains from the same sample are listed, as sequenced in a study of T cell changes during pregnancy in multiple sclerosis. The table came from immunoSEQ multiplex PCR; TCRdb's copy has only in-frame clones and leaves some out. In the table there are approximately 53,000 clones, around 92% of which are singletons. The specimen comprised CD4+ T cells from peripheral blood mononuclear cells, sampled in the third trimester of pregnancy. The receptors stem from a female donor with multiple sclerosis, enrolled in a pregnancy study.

The CDR3 DNA sequence: TGTGCCAGCAGCACGTACAGGGGGCGAGGGGAAAAACTGTTTTTT. This sequence encodes CASSTYRGRGEKLFF. The chain couples TRBV5-6 to TRBJ1-4, with 9 bases lining up with TRBD1. This CDR3 contains 15 residues. V trimming: 4 bases; J trimming: 8 bases; junction bases outside the gene matches: 9. CDR1 SGHDT and CDR2 YYEEEE come from the germline V gene.

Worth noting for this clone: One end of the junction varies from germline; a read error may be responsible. CDR3 DNA: TGTGCCAGCAGCCGGGTCAGGGAACCCTATCGCTACACCTTC. Amino acid sequence: CASSRVREPYRYTF. The V call is TRBV7-9, the J call TRBJ1-2; D may be TRBD1 (5 bases). The germline V gene has CDR1 SEHNR and CDR2 FQNEAQ (reference sequence). The CDR3 sequence is 14 residues long.

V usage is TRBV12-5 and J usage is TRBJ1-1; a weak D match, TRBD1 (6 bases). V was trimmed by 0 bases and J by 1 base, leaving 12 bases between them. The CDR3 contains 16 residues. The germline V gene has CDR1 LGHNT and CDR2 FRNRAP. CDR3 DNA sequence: TGTGCTAGTGGTTTGGTACGGGAGGGGGGGAACACTGAAGCTTTCTTT. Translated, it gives CASGLVREGGNTEAFF.

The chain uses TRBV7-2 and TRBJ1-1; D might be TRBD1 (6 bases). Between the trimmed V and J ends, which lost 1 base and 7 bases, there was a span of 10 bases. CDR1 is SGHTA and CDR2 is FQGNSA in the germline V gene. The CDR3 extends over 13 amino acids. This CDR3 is CASSLEGGDEAFF. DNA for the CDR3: TGTGCCAGCAGCTTAGAAGGGGGGGATGAAGCTTTCTTT.

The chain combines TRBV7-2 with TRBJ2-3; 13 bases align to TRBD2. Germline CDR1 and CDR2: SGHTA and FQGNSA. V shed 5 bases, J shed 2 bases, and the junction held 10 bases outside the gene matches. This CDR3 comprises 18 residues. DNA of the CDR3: TGTGCCAGCAGCAAGGGACTAGCGGGGAGACGAAACACAGATACGCAGTATTTT. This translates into CASSKGLAGRRNTDTQYF.

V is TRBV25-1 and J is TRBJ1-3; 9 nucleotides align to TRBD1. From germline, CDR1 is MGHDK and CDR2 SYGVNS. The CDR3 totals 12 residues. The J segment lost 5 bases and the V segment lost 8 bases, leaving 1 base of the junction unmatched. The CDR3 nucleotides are TGTGCCAGCGGGACAGGGAGAAACACCATATATTTT. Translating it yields CASGTGRNTIYF.

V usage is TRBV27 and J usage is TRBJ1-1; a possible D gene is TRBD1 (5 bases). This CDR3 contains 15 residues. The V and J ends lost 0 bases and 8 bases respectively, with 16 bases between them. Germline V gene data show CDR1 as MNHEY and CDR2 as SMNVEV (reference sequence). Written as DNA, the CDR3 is TGTGCCAGCAGTTTATCCTGGTCGGGACTCGGGGAAGCTTTCTTT. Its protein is CASSLSWSGLGEAFF.

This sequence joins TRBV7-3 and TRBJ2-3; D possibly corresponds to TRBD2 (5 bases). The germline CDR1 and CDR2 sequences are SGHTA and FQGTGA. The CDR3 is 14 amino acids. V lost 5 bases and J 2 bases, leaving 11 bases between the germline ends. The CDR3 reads CASSAGESTDTQYF. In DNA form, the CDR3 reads TGTGCCAGCAGCGCCGGGGAGTCCACAGATACGCAGTATTTT.

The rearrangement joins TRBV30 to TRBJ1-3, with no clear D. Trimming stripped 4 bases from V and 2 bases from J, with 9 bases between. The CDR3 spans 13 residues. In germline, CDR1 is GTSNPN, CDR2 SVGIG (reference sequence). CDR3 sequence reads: CAWNGDPGNTIYF. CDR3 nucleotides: TGTGCCTGGAATGGAGACCCTGGAAACACCATATATTTT.

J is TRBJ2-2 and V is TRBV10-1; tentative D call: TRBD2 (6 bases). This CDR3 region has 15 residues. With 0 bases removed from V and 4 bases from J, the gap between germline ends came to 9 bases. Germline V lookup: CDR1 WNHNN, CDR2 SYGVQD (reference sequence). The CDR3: CASSESWGVTGELFF. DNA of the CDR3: TGCGCCAGCAGTGAGTCGTGGGGGGTCACCGGGGAGCTGTTTTTT.

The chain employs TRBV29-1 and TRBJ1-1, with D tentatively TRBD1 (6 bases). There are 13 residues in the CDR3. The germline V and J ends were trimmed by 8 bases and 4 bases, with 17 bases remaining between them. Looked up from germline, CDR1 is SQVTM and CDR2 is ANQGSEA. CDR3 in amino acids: CSTSYRESTEAFF. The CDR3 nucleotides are TGCAGCACCTCATACAGGGAGAGCACTGAAGCTTTCTTT.

Here the CDR3 DNA reads TGTGCCATCAGTGCCATCCAGGGTTCCCCCTACGAGCAGTACTTC. It specifies CAISAIQGSPYEQYF. The V and J genes are TRBV10-3 and TRBJ2-7; maybe TRBD1 (5 bases). Germline V gives CDR1 ENHRY, CDR2 SYGVKD. This CDR3 comprises 15 residues. Between the trimmed V and J ends, which lost 4 bases and 2 bases, there was a span of 15 bases.

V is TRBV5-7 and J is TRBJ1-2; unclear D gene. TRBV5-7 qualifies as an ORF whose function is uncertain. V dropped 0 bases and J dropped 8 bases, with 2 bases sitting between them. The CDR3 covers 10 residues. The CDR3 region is CASSLAGYTF. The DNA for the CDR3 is TGTGCCAGCAGCTTGGCGGGCTACACCTTC.

The chain's CDR3 is CAWSVGVTNEKLFF. DNA of the CDR3: TGTGCCTGGAGTGTCGGGGTGACTAATGAAAAACTGTTTTTT. This rearrangement joins TRBV30 to TRBJ1-4; D gene ambiguous. Germline CDR1 reads GTSNPN; CDR2 reads SVGIG (reference sequence). The CDR3 has 14 residues. V lost 0 bases and J lost 2, with 7 bases in between.

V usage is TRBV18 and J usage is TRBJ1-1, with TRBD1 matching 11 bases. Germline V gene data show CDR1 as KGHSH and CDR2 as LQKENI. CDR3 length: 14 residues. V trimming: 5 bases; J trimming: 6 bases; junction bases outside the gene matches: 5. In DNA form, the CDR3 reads TGTGCCAGCTCAGAGGGACAGGGGGTCTCTGAAGCTTTCTTT. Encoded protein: CASSEGQGVSEAFF.

The CDR3 coding sequence is TGTGCCAGCAGCTTAGGTGCTCAGGCTATCCTCTATGGCTACACCTTC. Protein: CASSLGAQAILYGYTF. This chain joins TRBV7-2 and TRBJ1-2, with D uncertain. V lost 1 base, J lost 4 bases, and 16 bases lay in between. The CDR3 runs 16 residues. Germline CDR1 and CDR2: SGHTA and FQGNSA.

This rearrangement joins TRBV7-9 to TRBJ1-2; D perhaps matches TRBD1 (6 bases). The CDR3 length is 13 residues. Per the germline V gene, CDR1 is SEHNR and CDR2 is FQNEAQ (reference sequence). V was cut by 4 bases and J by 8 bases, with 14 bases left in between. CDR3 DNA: TGTGCCAGCAGCTCGGCCACAGGGCCAGGCTACACCTTC. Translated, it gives CASSSATGPGYTF.

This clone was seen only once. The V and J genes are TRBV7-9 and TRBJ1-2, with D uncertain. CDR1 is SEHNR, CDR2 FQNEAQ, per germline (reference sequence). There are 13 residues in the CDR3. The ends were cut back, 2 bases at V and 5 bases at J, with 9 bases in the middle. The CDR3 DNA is TGTGCCAGCAGCTTAAGCGGGCCGTATGGCTACACCTTC. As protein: CASSLSGPYGYTF.

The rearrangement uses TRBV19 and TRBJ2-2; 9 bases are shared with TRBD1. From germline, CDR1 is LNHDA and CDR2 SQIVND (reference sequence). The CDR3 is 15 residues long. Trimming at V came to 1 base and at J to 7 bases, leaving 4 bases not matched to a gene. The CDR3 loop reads CASSIGQGQGGELFF. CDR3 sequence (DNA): TGTGCCAGTAGTATAGGCCAGGGACAGGGCGGGGAGCTGTTTTTT.

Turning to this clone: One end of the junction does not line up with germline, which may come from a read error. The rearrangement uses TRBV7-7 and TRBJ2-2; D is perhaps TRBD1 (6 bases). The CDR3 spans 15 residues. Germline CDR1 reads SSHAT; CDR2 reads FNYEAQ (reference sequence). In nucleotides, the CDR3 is TGTGCTAGCAGCTTAAGCAGGGGGAACACCGGGGAGCTGTTTTTT. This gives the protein CASSLSRGNTGELFF. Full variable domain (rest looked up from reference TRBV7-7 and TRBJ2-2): GAGVSQSPRYKVTKRGQDVTLRCDPISSHATLYWYQQALGQGPEFLTYFNYEAQPDKSGLPSDRFSAERPEGSISTLTIQRTEQRDSAMYRCASSLSRGNTGELFFGEGSRLTVL.

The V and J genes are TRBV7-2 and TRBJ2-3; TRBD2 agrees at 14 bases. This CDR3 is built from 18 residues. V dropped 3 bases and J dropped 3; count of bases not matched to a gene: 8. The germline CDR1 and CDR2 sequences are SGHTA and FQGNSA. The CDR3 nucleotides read TGTGCCAGCAGCTTCAGACAGACTAGCGGGGGGGCTACAGATACGCAGTATTTT. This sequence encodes CASSFRQTSGGATDTQYF.

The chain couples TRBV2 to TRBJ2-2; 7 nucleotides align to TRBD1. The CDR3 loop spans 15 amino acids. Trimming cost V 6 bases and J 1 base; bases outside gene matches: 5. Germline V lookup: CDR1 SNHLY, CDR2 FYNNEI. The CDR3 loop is CASSVTGMNTGELFF. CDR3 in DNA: TGTGCCAGCAGCGTGACAGGGATGAACACCGGGGAGCTGTTTTTT.

CDR3 DNA: TGTGCCAGCAGTGATGGATGGACAGTCAATTCACCCCTCCACTTT. It translates to CASSDGWTVNSPLHF. The chain has TRBV2 and TRBJ1-6; tentative D call: TRBD1 (6 bases). This CDR3 spans 15 amino acids. The germline CDR1 and CDR2 sequences are SNHLY and FYNNEI. V gave up 3 bases and J gave up 7 bases, with 13 bases separating them.

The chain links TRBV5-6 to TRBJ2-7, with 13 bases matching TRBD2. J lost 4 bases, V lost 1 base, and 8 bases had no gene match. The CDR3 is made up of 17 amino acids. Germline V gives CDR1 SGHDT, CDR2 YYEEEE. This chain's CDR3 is CASSLIGLAGEKYEQYF. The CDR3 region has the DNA TGTGCCAGCAGCTTGATCGGACTAGCGGGGGAGAAGTACGAGCAGTACTTC.

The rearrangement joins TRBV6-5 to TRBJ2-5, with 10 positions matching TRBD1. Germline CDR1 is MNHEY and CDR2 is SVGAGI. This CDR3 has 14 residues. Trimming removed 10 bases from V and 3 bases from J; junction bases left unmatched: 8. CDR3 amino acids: CATRRTGGKETQYF. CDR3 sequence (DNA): TGTGCCACCCGACGGACAGGGGGAAAAGAGACCCAGTACTTC.

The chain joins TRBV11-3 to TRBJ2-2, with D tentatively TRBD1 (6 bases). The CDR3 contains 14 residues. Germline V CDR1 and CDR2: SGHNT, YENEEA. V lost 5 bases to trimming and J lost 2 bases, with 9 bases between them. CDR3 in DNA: TGTGCCAGCAGCCGACAGGAAAACACCGGGGAGCTGTTTTTT. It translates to CASSRQENTGELFF.

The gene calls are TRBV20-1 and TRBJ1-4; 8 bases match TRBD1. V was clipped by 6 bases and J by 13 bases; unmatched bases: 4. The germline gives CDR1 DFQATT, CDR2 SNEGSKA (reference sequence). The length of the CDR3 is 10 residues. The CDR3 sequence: CSAQGGGLFF. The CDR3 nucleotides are TGCAGTGCACAGGGGGGCGGACTGTTTTTT.

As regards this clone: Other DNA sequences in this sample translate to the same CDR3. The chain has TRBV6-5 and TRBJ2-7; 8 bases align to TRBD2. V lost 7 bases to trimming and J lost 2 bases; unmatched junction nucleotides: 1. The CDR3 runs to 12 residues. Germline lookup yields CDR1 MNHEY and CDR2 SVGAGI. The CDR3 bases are TGTGCCAGCATCGGGAGGGCCTACGAGCAGTACTTC. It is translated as CASIGRAYEQYF.

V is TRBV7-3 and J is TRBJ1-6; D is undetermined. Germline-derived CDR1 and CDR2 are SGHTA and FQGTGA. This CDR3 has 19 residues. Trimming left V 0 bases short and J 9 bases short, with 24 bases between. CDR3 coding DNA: TGTGCCAGCAGCTTAACTAGGGTGAAGGGAGGAATCGCAGCTTCACCCCTCCACTTT. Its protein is CASSLTRVKGGIAASPLHF.

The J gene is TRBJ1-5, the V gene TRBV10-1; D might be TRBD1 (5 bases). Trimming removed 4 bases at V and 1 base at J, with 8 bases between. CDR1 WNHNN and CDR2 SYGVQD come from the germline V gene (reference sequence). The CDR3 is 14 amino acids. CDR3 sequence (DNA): TGCGCCAGCAGTGCAGGGCCGAGCAATCAGCCCCAGCATTTT. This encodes CASSAGPSNQPQHF.